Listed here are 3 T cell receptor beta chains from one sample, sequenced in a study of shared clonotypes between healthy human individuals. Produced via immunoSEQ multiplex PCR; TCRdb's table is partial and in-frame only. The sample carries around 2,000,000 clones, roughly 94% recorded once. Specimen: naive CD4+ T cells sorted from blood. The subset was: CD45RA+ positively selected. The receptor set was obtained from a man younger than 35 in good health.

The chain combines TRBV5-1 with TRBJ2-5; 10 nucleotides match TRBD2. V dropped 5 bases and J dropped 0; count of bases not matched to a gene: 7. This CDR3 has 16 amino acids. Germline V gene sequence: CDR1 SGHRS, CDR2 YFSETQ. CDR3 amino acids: CASRRSGGANQETQYF. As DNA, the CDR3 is TGCGCCAGCAGGCGGAGCGGGGGGGCCAACCAAGAGACCCAGTACTTC.

The CDR3 here is CASSSLKTGGNTEAFF. The DNA of the CDR3 is TGTGCCAGCAGCTCCCTTAAGACAGGGGGGAACACTGAAGCTTTCTTT. The genes are TRBV7-9 and TRBJ1-1; the match to TRBD1 covers 9 bases. Unmatched junction bases numbered 7, after V lost 4 bases and J lost 1 base. CDR1 SEHNR and CDR2 FQNEAQ come from the germline V gene (reference sequence). The CDR3 has 16 amino acids.

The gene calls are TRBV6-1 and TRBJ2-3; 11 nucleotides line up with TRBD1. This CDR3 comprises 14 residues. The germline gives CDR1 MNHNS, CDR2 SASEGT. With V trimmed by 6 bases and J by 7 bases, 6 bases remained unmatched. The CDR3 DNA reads TGTGCCAGCAGGGGACAGGGGGTGAGCTATACGCAGTATTTT. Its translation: CASRGQGVSYTQYF.